This TCR beta chain stems from a study of CD8+CD57+ T cells in acquired aplastic anemia. Genomic DNA was employed as the template in profiling TCR beta VDJ and CDR3. TCRdb itself ran the reads through MiXCR, one entry per CDR3 protein. The sample has hundreds of thousands of distinct CDR3 sequences, under 80% seen once. What was sequenced was sorted CD4+, CD8+, or CD8+CD57+ T cells (not recorded which) from PBMCs. The receptor was isolated from a human donor in good health, serving as a control.

In DNA, the CDR3 is TGTGCTAGTAGTTACGGCAGGGGGCATTCGGTCAATCAGCCCCAGCATTTT. It yields the protein CASSYGRGHSVNQPQHF. This chain joins TRBV12-5 and TRBJ1-5; 8 bases are shared with TRBD1. Germline V gene sequence: CDR1 LGHNT, CDR2 FRNRAP. The CDR3 extends over 17 amino acids. V was pared by 8 bases and J by 3 bases, with 15 bases of the junction left unmatched.